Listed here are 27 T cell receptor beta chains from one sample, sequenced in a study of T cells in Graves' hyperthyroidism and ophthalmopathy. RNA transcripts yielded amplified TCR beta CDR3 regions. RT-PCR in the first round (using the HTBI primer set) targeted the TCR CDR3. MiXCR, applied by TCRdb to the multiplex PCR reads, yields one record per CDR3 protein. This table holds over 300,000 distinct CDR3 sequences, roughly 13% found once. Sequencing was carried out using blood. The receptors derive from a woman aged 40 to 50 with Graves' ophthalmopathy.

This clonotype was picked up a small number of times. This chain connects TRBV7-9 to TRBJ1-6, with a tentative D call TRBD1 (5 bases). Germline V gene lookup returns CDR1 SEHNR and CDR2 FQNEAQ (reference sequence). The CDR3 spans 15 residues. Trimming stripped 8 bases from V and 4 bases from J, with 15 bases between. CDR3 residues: CASSRRDPYNSPLHF. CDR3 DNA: TGTGCCAGCTCACGACGGGACCCTTATAATTCACCCCTCCACTTT.

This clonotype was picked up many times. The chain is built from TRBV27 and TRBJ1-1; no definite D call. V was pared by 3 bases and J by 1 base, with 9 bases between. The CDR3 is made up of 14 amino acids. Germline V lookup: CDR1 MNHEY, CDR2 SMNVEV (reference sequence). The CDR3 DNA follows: TGTGCCAGCAGTTTGTGGCAGACGAACACTGAAGCTTTCTTT. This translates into CASSLWQTNTEAFF.

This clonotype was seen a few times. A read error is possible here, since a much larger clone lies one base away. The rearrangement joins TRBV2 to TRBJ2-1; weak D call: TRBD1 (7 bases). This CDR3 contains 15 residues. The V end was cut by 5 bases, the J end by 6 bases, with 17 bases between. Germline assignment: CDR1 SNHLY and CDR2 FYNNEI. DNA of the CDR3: TGTGCCAGCAGTCAGGGGGGACGGGGGATCAATGAGCAGTTCTTC. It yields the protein CASSQGGRGINEQFF.

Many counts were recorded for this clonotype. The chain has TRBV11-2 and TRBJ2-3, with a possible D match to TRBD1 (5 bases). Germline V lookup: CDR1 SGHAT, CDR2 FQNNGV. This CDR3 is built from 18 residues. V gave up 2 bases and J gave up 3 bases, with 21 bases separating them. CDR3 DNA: TGTGCCAGCAGCTTAATGGGGCGGCCTCAAGGATTTACAGATACGCAGTATTTT. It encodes CASSLMGRPQGFTDTQYF.

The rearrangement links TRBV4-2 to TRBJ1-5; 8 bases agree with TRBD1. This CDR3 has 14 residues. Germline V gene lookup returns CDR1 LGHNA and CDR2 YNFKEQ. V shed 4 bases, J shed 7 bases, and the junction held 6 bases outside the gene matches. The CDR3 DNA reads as TGTGCCAGCAGCCCAGGGACAGGTCGGCAGCCCCAGCATTTT. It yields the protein CASSPGTGRQPQHF.

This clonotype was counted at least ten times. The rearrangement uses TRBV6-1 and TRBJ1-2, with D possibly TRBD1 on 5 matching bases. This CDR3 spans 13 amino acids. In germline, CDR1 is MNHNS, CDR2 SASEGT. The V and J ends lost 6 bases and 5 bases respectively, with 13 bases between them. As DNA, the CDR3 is TGTGCCAGCAGACGACAGACGACGTATGGCTACACCTTC. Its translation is CASRRQTTYGYTF.

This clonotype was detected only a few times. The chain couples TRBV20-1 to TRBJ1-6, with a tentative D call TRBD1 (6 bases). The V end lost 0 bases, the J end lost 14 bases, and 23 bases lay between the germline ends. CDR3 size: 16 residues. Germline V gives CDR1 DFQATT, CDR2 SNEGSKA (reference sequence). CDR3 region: CSARDIFGGLNSALHF. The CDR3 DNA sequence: TGCAGTGCTAGAGATATATTTGGGGGGCTAAACTCGGCCCTCCACTTT.

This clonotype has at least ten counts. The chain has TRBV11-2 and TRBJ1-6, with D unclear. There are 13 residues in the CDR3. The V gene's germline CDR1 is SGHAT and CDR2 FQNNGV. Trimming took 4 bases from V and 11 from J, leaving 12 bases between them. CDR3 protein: CASSSGGLTPLHF. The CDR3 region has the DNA TGTGCCAGCAGCTCCGGCGGTTTAACACCCCTCCACTTT.

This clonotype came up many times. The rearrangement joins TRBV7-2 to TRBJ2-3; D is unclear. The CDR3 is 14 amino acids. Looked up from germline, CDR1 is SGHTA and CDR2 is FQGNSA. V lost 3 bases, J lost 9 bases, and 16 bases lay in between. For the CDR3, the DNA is TGTGCCAGCAGCTTTGGCTCCCTGGGTGAAACGCAGTATTTT. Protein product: CASSFGSLGETQYF. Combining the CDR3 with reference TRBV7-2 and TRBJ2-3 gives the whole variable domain GAGVSQSPSNKVTEKGKDVELRCDPISGHTALYWYRQSLGQGLEFLIYFQGNSAPDKSGLPSDRFSAERTGGSVSTLTIQRTQQEDSAVYLCASSFGSLGETQYFGPGTRLTVL.

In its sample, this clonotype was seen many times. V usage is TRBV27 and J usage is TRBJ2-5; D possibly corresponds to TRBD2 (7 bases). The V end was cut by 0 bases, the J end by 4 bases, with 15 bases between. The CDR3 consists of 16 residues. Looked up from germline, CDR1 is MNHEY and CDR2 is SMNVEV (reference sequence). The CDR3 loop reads CASSLSRGGARETQYF. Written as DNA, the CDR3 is TGTGCCAGCAGTTTATCGCGAGGGGGGGCCAGAGAGACCCAGTACTTC.

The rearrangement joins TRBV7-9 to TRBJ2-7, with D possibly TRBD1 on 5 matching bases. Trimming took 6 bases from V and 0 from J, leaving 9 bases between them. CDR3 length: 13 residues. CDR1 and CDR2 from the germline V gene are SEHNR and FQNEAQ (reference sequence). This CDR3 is CASRTTVSYEQYF. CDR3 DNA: TGTGCCAGCAGGACGACAGTCTCCTACGAGCAGTACTTC. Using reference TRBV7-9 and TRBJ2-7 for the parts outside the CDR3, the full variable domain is DTGVSQNPRHKITKRGQNVTFRCDPISEHNRLYWYRQTLGQGPEFLTYFQNEAQLEKSRLLSDRFSAERPKGSFSTLEIQRTEQGDSAMYLCASRTTVSYEQYFGPGTRLTVT.

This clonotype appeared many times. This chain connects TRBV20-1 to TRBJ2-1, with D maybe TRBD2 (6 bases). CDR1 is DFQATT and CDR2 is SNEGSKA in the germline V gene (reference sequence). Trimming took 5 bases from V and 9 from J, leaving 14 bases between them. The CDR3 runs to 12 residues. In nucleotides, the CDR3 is TGCAGTGCTGGGACTTCCGGGCTTGAGCAGTTCTTC. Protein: CSAGTSGLEQFF.

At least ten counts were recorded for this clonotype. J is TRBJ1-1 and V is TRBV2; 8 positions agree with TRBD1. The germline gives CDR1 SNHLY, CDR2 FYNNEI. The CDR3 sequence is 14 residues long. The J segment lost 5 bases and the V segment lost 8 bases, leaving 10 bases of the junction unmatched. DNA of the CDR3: TGTGCCAGCGGGGAAGGACAGGGTTGGACTGAAGCTTTCTTT. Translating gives CASGEGQGWTEAFF.

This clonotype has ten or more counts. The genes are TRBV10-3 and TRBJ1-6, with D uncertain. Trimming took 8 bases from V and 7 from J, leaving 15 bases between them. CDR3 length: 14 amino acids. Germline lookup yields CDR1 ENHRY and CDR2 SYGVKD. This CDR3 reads CAISLGQANSPLHF. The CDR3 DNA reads TGTGCCATCTCCCTCGGGCAGGCAAATTCACCCCTCCACTTT.

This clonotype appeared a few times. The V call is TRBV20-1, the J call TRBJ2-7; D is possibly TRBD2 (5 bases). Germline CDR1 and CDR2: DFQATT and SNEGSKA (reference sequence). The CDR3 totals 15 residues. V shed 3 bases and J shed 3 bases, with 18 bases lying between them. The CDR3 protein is CSARVDYLGLYEQYF. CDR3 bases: TGCAGTGCTAGGGTCGACTACCTCGGACTCTACGAGCAGTACTTC.

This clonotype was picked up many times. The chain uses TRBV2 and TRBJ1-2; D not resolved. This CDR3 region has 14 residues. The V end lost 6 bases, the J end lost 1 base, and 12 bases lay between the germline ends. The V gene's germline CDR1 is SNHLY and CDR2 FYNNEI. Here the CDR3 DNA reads TGTGCCAGCAGCTCCGGACTGGTTAACTATGGCTACACCTTC. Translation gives CASSSGLVNYGYTF.

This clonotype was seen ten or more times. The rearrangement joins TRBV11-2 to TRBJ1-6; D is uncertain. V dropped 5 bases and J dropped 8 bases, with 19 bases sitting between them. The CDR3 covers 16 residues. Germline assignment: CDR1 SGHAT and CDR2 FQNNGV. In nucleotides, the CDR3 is TGTGCCAGCAGCCCAACGGGAGGAGGAGGCTATTCACCCCTCCACTTT. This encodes CASSPTGGGGYSPLHF.

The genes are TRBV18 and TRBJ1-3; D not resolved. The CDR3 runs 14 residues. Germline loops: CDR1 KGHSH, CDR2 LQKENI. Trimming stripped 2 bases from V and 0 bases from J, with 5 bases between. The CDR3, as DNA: TGTGCCAGCTCACCAGAATACTCTGGAAACACCATATATTTT. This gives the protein CASSPEYSGNTIYF.

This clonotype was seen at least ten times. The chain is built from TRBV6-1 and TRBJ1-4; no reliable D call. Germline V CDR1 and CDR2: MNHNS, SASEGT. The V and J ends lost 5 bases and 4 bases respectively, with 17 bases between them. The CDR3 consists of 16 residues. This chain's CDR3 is CASSYAPDYDNEKLFF. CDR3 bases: TGTGCCAGCAGTTACGCGCCAGACTACGATAATGAAAAACTGTTTTTT.

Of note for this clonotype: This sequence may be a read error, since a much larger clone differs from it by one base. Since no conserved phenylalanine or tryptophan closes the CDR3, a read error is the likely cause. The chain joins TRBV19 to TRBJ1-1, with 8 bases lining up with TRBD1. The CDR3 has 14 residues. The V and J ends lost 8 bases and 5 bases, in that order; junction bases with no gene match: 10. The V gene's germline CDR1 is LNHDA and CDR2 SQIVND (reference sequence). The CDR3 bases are TGTGCCAGTGGCCCACAGGGGGTCCGAACTGAAGCTTTCCTT. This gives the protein CASGPQGVRTEAFL.

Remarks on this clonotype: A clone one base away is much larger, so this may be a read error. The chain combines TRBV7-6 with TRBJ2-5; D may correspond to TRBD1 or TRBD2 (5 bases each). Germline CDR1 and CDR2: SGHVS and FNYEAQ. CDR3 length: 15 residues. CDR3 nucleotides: TGTGTCAGCAGCCCCGGGACCTTGGGCCAAGAGACCCAGTACTTC. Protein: CVSSPGTLGQETQYF.

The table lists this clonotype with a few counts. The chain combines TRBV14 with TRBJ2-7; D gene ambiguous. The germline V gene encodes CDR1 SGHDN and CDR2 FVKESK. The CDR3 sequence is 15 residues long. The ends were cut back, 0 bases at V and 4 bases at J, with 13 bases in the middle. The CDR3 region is CASSQDERVRYEQYF. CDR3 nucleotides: TGTGCCAGCAGCCAAGATGAACGGGTTAGGTACGAGCAGTACTTC.

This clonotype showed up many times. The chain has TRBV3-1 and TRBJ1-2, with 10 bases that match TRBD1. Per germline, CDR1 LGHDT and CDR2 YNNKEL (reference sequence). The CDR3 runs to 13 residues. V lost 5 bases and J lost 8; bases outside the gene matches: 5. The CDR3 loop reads CASSVRTGGGYTF. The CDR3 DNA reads TGTGCCAGCAGCGTCCGGACAGGGGGAGGCTACACCTTC.

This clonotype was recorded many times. As DNA, the CDR3 is TGTGCCAGCAGCTCCGGGACAGGTCGTTACGAGCAGTACTTC. This gives the protein CASSSGTGRYEQYF. This chain links TRBV2 with TRBJ2-7, with TRBD1 matching over 8 bases. This CDR3 is built from 14 residues. V lost 6 bases to trimming and J lost 4 bases; unmatched junction nucleotides: 8. Germline assignment: CDR1 SNHLY and CDR2 FYNNEI.

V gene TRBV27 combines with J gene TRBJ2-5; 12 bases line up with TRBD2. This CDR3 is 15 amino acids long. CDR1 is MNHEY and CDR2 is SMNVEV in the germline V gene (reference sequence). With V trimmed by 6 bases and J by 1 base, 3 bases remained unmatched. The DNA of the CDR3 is TGTGCCAGCAGAGGACTAGCGGGATTCCAAGAGACCCAGTACTTC. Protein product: CASRGLAGFQETQYF.

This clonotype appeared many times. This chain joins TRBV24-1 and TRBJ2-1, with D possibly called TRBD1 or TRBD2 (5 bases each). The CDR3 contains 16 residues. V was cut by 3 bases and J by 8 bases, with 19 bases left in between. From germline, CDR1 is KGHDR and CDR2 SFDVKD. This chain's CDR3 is CATSDRPGRHHYEQFF. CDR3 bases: TGTGCCACCAGTGATCGTCCGGGACGGCACCATTATGAGCAGTTCTTC.

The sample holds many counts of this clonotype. DNA for the CDR3: TGTGCCAGCAGCTTAACCTTCAGCAGCAGTCAACACAATGAGCAGTTCTTC. Amino acid sequence: CASSLTFSSSQHNEQFF. The chain couples TRBV7-9 to TRBJ2-1, with no clear D. Trimming removed 2 bases from V and 5 bases from J, with 19 bases in between. The V gene's germline CDR1 is SEHNR and CDR2 FQNEAQ (reference sequence). This CDR3 has 17 amino acids.